This T cell receptor (beta chain) was obtained from a study of graft-versus-host responses after intestinal transplantation (dated by TCRdb to about 2021). In the study overall: Recipients received multivisceral, liver-intestinal, or isolated intestinal transplants. Every recipient was given anti-thymocyte globulin induction, then maintenance tacrolimus and steroids for roughly three years. Graft-versus-host and host-versus-graft alloreactive T cell clones were tracked in the graft, circulation and bone marrow after intestinal transplantation using bulk TCR-beta CDR3 sequencing. Alloreactive clones were identified by sequencing pre-transplant mixed lymphocyte reaction products and comparing these products with unstimulated pre-transplant donor and recipient T cells. The cohort enrolled under 25 intestinal transplant recipients including one retransplant, and a few patients lacking pretransplant specimens were excluded. A peak of at least 4% donor T cells among recipient peripheral blood mononuclear cells was the definition used for donor T cell macrochimerism. Rather than going through the commercial service, samples from three later patients were sequenced in-house on an Illumina MiSeq and processed with MiXCR. The investigation overall reported the following: Early after transplant, peak levels of circulating GvH clones were found to be associated with declines in HvG clones. GvH clones were detected in recipient bone marrow, and some of these GvH clones were observed earlier in ileal mucosa or blood, consistent with an intestinal mucosal origin. The relatively low number and heterogeneity of intestinal transplant patients limited the conclusions. In the allografts of patients with donor T cell macrochimerism, GvH to HvG T cell clonal ratios were high.

The CDR3 runs 16 residues from the cysteine to the phenylalanine. Just the 48-base CDR3 DNA is kept, in frame starting at base 1. V is shortened by 1 base, J by 7 bases, and the region joining them spans 14 bases. Looking up the germline V gene (reference sequence) yields CDR1 MNHEY and CDR2 SMNVEV. With respect to this clone: Its antigen is not yet known. The record has no base qualities; no much larger clone is one base away.

Blood samples were collected up to 4 times in the first month after transplant and then at least monthly when available. The method was the immunoSEQ multiplex PCR assay. Adaptive Biotechnologies carried out high-throughput TCR-beta CDR3 sequencing of genomic DNA for most patients. As for the authors' bioinformatics: TCR sequencing data for around 20 patients were retrieved from Adaptive's ImmunoSEQ software; three other patients were processed with MiXCR and VDJtools. CDR3 nucleotide sequences shared between donor and recipient were removed because their origin could not be assigned. To be classed as alloreactive, a clone needed at least 2-fold expansion over unstimulated cells and a minimum CFSE-low frequency of 0.002% (template counts) or 0.001% (read counts). Clones detected in sequenced pre-transplant spleen, lymph node, or MLR CFSE-low populations of the donor or recipient were defined as mappable. Cumulative frequency of alloreactive clones was calculated as a percentage of all sequences weighted by copy number. Not all clones reach the TCRdb copy of this immuneACCESS table, which keeps in-frame sequences only. Checked studies attribute under half of the gap to unresolved V genes and leave the rest unexplained. V, J and clone size are those of that table, while D and trimming were read from the DNA. Recorded for this sample are about 19,000 clones; over 75% of them occurred a single time. 1.5% to 2% of the sample is held by the ten biggest clonotypes.

The TCR sequence derives from a human patient who received an intestinal transplant, so some T cells may come from the graft donor. The sample in question was PBMCs, obtained 14 days after transplant. The sequence joins TRBV27 to TRBJ1-6, and perhaps TRBD1 as D gene, on 6 matching bases. CDR3 sequence: CASSLYFGQTNSPLHF. The nucleotide sequence reads as follows: TGTGCCAGCAGTTTATATTTCGGACAGACGAATTCACCCCTCCACTTT.